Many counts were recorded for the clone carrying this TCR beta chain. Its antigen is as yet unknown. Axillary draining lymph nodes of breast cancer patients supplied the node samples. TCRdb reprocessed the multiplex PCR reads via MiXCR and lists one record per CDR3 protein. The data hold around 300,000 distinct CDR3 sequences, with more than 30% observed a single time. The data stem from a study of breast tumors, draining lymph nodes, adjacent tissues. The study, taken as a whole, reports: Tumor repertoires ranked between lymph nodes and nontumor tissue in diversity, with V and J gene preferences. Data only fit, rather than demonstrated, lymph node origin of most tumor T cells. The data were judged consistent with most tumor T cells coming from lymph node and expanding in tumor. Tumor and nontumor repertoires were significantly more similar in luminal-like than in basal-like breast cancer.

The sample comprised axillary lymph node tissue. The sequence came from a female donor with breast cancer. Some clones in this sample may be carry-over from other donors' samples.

Here the CDR3 reads CASSPGLAGVYEQYF. The CDR3 DNA reads TGTGCCAGCAGCCCCGGACTAGCGGGAGTCTACGAGCAGTACTTC. The genes are TRBV7-6 and TRBJ2-7, with 13 bases matching TRBD2. From germline, CDR1 is SGHVS and CDR2 FNYEAQ. The CDR3 loop spans 15 amino acids. The ends lost 5 bases at V and 3 bases at J; junction bases unmatched: 4.